A selection of T cell receptor beta chains follows, all from one sample in a study of OX40 agonist ivuxolimab in advanced cancers. Assay used: immunoSEQ multiplex PCR; TCRdb lists only in-frame clones, some missing. The sample lists some 50,000 clones, roughly 90% occurring once. Material: CD4+ or CD8+ T cells sorted from blood, obtained in a trial of the OX40 agonist ivuxolimab. These receptors were collected from an adult with an advanced solid tumor such as melanoma, head and neck, liver or kidney cancer. The CDR3 runs from the conserved cysteine through the conserved F or W. A D gene is named only where the DNA matches it firmly. Not every row has a clone size; where given, it reads once, few, many or a size class.

v_gene	abundance	d_gene	j_gene	CDR3nt	CDR3aa
TRBV10-3	.	.	TRBJ1-5	TGTGCCAGCGCCTGGGGGGGAAATCAGCCCCAGCATTTT	CASAWGGNQPQHF
TRBV4-1	.	.	TRBJ2-1	TGCGCCAGCAGAATCACTTTTACAGAGGGAAATGAGCAGTTCTTC	CASRITFTEGNEQFF
TRBV18	once	.	TRBJ1-5	TGTGCCAGCTCAAGGGGCGGGCCCCTAGAGGGACAGCCCCAGCATTTT	CASSRGGPLEGQPQHF
TRBV6-1	.	.	TRBJ1-6	TGTGCCAGCTCTTTCCGGACACTAAATAATTCACCCCTCCACTTT	CASSFRTLNNSPLHF
TRBV5-1	.	TRBD2	TRBJ2-1	TGCGCCAGCAGCTTGTGGAGCGGGGGGGCCGCCTACAATGAGCAGTTCTTC	CASSLWSGGAAYNEQFF
TRBV6-8	.	.	TRBJ2-5	TGTGCCAGCAGTTACGAGGAGGGAGGAATACAAGAGACCCAGTACTTC	CASSYEEGGIQETQYF
TRBV6-5	.	.	TRBJ2-2	TGTGCCAGCACTATGGAGACAGCGAACACCGGGGAGCTGTTTTTT	CASTMETANTGELFF
TRBV18	.	TRBD1	TRBJ1-1	TGTGCCAGCTCACCACCGATGGGACAGGCGAACACTGAAGCTTTCTTT	CASSPPMGQANTEAFF
TRBV19	.	.	TRBJ2-4	TGTGCCAGTAGTCCAAGACAGCCACTAGCCAAAAACATTCAGTACTTC	CASSPRQPLAKNIQYF
TRBV6-5	once	.	TRBJ1-2	TGTGCCAGCAGACAGGGCGGCACTAACTATGGCTACACCTTC	CASRQGGTNYGYTF
TRBV11-2	.	TRBD1	TRBJ1-5	TGTGCCAGCAGCTTAGGACAGGGGTGGCAGCCCCAGCATTTT	CASSLGQGWQPQHF
TRBV7-3	.	.	TRBJ2-2	TGTGCCAGCAGCCCCCAAGGAGGGGGCGCGATAGGTTTTCCCGGGGAGCTGTTTTTT	CASSPQGGGAIGFPGELFF
TRBV20-1	.	.	TRBJ1-1	TGCAGTGTAAAGAAGAACACTGAAGCTTTCTTT	CSVKKNTEAFF
TRBV28	.	.	TRBJ2-7	TGTGCCAGCAGTTTGGGGGGCGGAATGGTAGGGTTCAACGAGCAGTACTTC	CASSLGGGMVGFNEQYF
TRBV7-9	.	.	TRBJ1-1	TGTGCCAGCAGCTTGCCCAGGGCGAACACTGAAGCTTTCTTT	CASSLPRANTEAFF
TRBV9	.	TRBD2	TRBJ2-5	TGTGCCAGCAGCCAAGCGGGGGTTCAAGAGACCCAGTACTTC	CASSQAGVQETQYF